This record looks at one T cell receptor (beta chain) sequence and its context. Sequenced by immunoSEQ multiplex PCR; TCRdb stores in-frame clones only, minus some. The sample yields some 1,400,000 clones, roughly 96% seen once. V lost 4 bases, J lost 3 bases, and 10 bases lay in between. Germline V lookup: CDR1 KGHSH, CDR2 LQKENI. The CDR3 has 13 residues. This sample stems from a study of shared clonotypes between healthy human individuals. The sequence derives from a man aged 25 to 45 in good health. This chain joins TRBV18 and TRBJ2-7; the D gene could be TRBD1 or TRBD2 (5 bases each). The specimen was naive CD4+ T cells sorted from blood. Subset indicated: CD45RA+ positively selected. The CDR3 DNA reads TGTGCCAGCTCACGCGAGGGGTTCTACGAGCAGTACTTC. Its protein product is CASSREGFYEQYF.